A selection of T cell receptor beta chains follows, all from one sample in a study of shared clonotypes between healthy human individuals. The repertoire was sequenced with immunoSEQ multiplex PCR; TCRdb's copy has only in-frame clones and lacks some. The profile shows nearly 1 million clones, over 60% of them singletons. The specimen sequenced was memory CD4+ T cells sorted from blood. The receptors derive from a man aged 18 to 30 in good health. The CDR3 runs from the conserved cysteine through the conserved F or W. Each record gives: J gene, V gene, D gene, clone size, CDR3 length, CDR3 DNA, CDR3 protein. The D gene is left open where the match is weak. For some rows the clone size is stated as once, few or many, or as a class when expanded; others skip it.

TRBJ2-3 TRBV4-3 NA NA 16 TGCGCCAGCAGCCAAGGCCACGCGGGCTCCACAGATACGCAGTATTTT CASSQGHAGSTDTQYF
TRBJ2-1 TRBV9 NA NA 14 TGTGCCAGCAGCGTAGATAGCGCCCGAAATGAGCAGTTCTTC CASSVDSARNEQFF
TRBJ2-3 TRBV29-1 NA NA 16 TGCAGCGTTGAAGGTCACAGGGAGGGGAACACAGATACGCAGTATTTT CSVEGHREGNTDTQYF
TRBJ2-1 TRBV6-5 NA NA 13 TGTGCCAGCAGGGAGACTAGTTTGGATGAGCAGTTCTTC CASRETSLDEQFF
TRBJ2-7 TRBV7-2 NA NA 14 TGTGCCAGCAGCTTATTTGACCGACCCTACGAGCAGTACTTC CASSLFDRPYEQYF
TRBJ2-7 TRBV9 TRBD1 NA 14 TGTGCCAGCAGCCCCCGACAGGGCTCCTACGAGCAGTACTTC CASSPRQGSYEQYF
TRBJ1-3 TRBV19 NA NA 14 TGTGCCAGTAGTATAGGGAATACTGGAAACACCATATATTTT CASSIGNTGNTIYF
TRBJ2-2 TRBV7-9 NA NA 13 TGTGCCAGCAGCTTCGGGGGAACCGGGGAGCTGTTTTTT CASSFGGTGELFF
TRBJ2-1 TRBV4-1 TRBD1 NA 17 TGCGCCAGCAGCCAAGGGACCCCCCGGGACAGGGCCCATGAGCAGTTCTTC CASSQGTPRDRAHEQFF
TRBJ1-4 TRBV4-1 NA NA 14 TGCGCCAGCAGCCAAGTCCAGACGGATGAAAAACTGTTTTTT CASSQVQTDEKLFF
TRBJ1-2 TRBV5-1 TRBD1 NA 14 TGCGCCAGCAGCTCAGGACAGGGGGGTCGTGGCTACACCTTC CASSSGQGGRGYTF
TRBJ1-3 TRBV7-6 NA once 13 TGTGCCAGCAGTTCAGGGACTGGAAACACCATATATTTT CASSSGTGNTIYF
TRBJ1-2 TRBV18 NA NA 15 TGTGCCAGTGGGCCGTTGGAAGAACTGAACTATGGCTACACCTTC CASGPLEELNYGYTF